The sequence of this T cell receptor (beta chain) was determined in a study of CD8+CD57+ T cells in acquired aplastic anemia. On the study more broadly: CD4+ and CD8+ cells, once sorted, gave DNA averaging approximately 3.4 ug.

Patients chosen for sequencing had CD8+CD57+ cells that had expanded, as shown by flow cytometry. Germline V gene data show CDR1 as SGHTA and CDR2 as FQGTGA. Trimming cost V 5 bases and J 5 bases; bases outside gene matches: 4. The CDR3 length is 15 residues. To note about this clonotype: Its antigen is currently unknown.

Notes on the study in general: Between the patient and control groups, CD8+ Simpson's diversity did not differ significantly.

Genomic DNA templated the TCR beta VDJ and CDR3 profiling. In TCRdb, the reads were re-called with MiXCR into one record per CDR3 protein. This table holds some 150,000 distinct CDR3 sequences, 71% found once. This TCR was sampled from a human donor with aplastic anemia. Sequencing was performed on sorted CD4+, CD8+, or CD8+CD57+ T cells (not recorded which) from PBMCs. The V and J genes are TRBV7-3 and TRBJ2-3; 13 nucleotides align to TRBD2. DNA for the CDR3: TGTGCCAGCAGCCGACTAGCGGGGGGCGAAGATACGCAGTATTTT. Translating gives CASSRLAGGEDTQYF.